These 21 T cell receptor beta chains were all obtained from the same sample, sequenced in a study of shared clonotypes between healthy human individuals. Only in-frame clones appear in the TCRdb table, and some are missing; sequencing was by immunoSEQ multiplex PCR. The sample gives about 2,500,000 clones, roughly 92% of which show up once; around 0.15% is in the top ten. The sample comprised naive CD4+ T cells sorted from blood. Subset defined: CD45RA+ positively selected. These receptors all come from a man between 18 and 35 years old in good health.

The chain couples TRBV6-6 to TRBJ2-6; possibly TRBD1 for D (5 bases). This CDR3 comprises 12 residues. Germline V gene data show CDR1 as MNHNY and CDR2 as SVGAGI (reference sequence). V was trimmed by 10 bases and J by 3 bases, leaving 7 bases between them. CDR3: CATRGGANVLTF. Here the CDR3 DNA reads TGTGCCACAAGGGGTGGGGCCAACGTCCTGACTTTC.

The chain employs TRBV5-1 and TRBJ2-3; D is perhaps TRBD2 (6 bases). Trimming took off 2 bases at V and 1 base at J, with 11 bases between the two ends. Germline loops: CDR1 SGHRS, CDR2 YFSETQ. The CDR3 extends over 15 amino acids. CDR3 bases: TGCGCCAGCAGCTTCTGGGGGGACCGCACAGATACGCAGTATTTT. Protein: CASSFWGDRTDTQYF.

The CDR3 nucleotides are TGCGCCAGCAGCCCACAACCGCGGGACATGAACACTGAAGCTTTCTTT. It translates to CASSPQPRDMNTEAFF. The chain links TRBV5-1 to TRBJ1-1, with D possibly TRBD1 on 6 matching bases. The V gene's germline CDR1 is SGHRS and CDR2 YFSETQ. V dropped 4 bases and J dropped 0 bases, with 16 bases sitting between them. This CDR3 is 16 amino acids long. Based on the CDR3 plus reference TRBV5-1 and TRBJ1-1, the full variable domain is KAGVTQTPRYLIKTRGQQVTLSCSPISGHRSVSWYQQTPGQGLQFLFEYFSETQRNKGNFPGRFSGRQFSNSRSEMNVSTLELGDSALYLCASSPQPRDMNTEAFFGQGTRLTVV.

The chain employs TRBV14 and TRBJ2-7, with D possibly TRBD2 on 5 matching bases. Germline assignment: CDR1 SGHDN and CDR2 FVKESK. The CDR3 contains 13 residues. V shed 4 bases and J shed 7 bases, with 14 bases lying between them. The CDR3 is CASSPSVSGEQYF. The CDR3 DNA is TGTGCCAGCAGCCCCTCGGTCTCGGGGGAGCAGTACTTC. Supplemented by reference TRBV14 and TRBJ2-7, the full variable domain reads EAGVTQFPSHSVIEKGQTVTLRCDPISGHDNLYWYRRVMGKEIKFLLHFVKESKQDESGMPNNRFLAERTGGTYSTLKVQPAELEDSGVYFCASSPSVSGEQYFGPGTRLTVT.

The genes are TRBV10-2 and TRBJ1-4; maybe TRBD1 (6 bases). The germline V gene encodes CDR1 WSHSY and CDR2 SAAADI. The V and J ends lost 0 bases and 7 bases respectively, with 21 bases between them. This CDR3 spans 18 amino acids. The CDR3 loop reads CASSESKPYRVVPEKLFF. The CDR3 coding sequence is TGCGCCAGCAGTGAGTCCAAACCTTACAGGGTCGTCCCTGAAAAACTGTTTTTT.

The V call is TRBV11-2, the J call TRBJ2-1, with 14 nucleotides matching TRBD2. CDR1 is SGHAT and CDR2 is FQNNGV in the germline V gene. The CDR3 has 17 amino acids. Trimming at V came to 5 bases and at J to 6 bases, leaving 9 bases not matched to a gene. CDR3 loop: CASSVYPGLAGVNEQFF. The CDR3 DNA is TGTGCCAGCAGCGTTTACCCGGGACTAGCGGGAGTCAATGAGCAGTTCTTC.

The chain carries TRBV5-1 and TRBJ1-3, with D perhaps TRBD1 (6 bases). Per the germline V gene, CDR1 is SGHRS and CDR2 is YFSETQ. Trimming removed 4 bases from V and 6 bases from J, with 14 bases in between. CDR3 length equals 14 residues. CDR3 loop: CASSQSGTQNTIYF. In nucleotides, the CDR3 is TGCGCCAGCAGCCAATCCGGGACACAAAACACCATATATTTT.

The chain joins TRBV7-2 to TRBJ2-3; TRBD2 matches 9 bases. Germline CDR1 is SGHTA and CDR2 is FQGNSA. J was trimmed by 6 bases and V by 1 base; bases with no gene match: 5. This CDR3 has 15 residues. The CDR3 loop reads CASSLEAGGRDTQYF. The CDR3, as DNA: TGTGCCAGCAGCTTAGAAGCGGGAGGACGGGATACGCAGTATTTT.

The rearrangement joins TRBV6-6 to TRBJ2-7, with a weak D call TRBD1 (5 bases). CDR3 size: 13 residues. Germline lookup yields CDR1 MNHNY and CDR2 SVGAGI (reference sequence). V was pared by 5 bases and J by 6 bases, with 14 bases between. The CDR3 DNA reads as TGTGCCAGCAGTCCCCACCAGGGCCCCGAGCAGTACTTC. Its translation: CASSPHQGPEQYF.

Points on this clone: Other DNA sequences in this sample translate to the same CDR3. The chain carries TRBV5-1 and TRBJ2-2; D unresolved. There are 15 residues in the CDR3. The germline CDR1 and CDR2 sequences are SGHRS and YFSETQ. The V end was cut by 0 bases, the J end by 1 base, with 7 bases between. CDR3 DNA: TGCGCCAGCAGCTTGGCGGTTGTGAACACCGGGGAGCTGTTTTTT. It translates to CASSLAVVNTGELFF.

The chain couples TRBV28 to TRBJ1-2; 7 positions agree with TRBD1. V lost 5 bases to trimming and J lost 4 bases; unmatched junction nucleotides: 13. CDR3 length: 16 residues. From germline, CDR1 is MDHEN and CDR2 SYDVKM. This chain's CDR3 is CASSTTRRQGVYGYTF. CDR3 in DNA: TGTGCCAGCAGTACGACGCGGCGACAGGGTGTCTATGGCTACACCTTC.

The chain carries TRBV7-2 and TRBJ1-3, with no clear D. The V gene's germline CDR1 is SGHTA and CDR2 FQGNSA. V lost 1 base and J lost 2, with 9 bases in between. The CDR3 consists of 15 residues. CDR3 sequence: CASSLVLGTGNTIYF. CDR3 coding DNA: TGTGCCAGCAGCTTAGTTCTGGGGACTGGAAACACCATATATTTT.

The rearrangement uses TRBV7-9 and TRBJ2-5, with a weak D call TRBD1 (6 bases). Looked up from germline, CDR1 is SEHNR and CDR2 is FQNEAQ (reference sequence). V lost 5 bases and J 1 base, leaving 11 bases between the germline ends. The CDR3 is made up of 14 amino acids. CDR3 coding DNA: TGTGCCAGCAGCGGGACACCACGCCAAGAGACCCAGTACTTC. It codes for CASSGTPRQETQYF. Full variable domain (outside the CDR3, taken from reference TRBV7-9 and TRBJ2-5): DTGVSQNPRHKITKRGQNVTFRCDPISEHNRLYWYRQTLGQGPEFLTYFQNEAQLEKSRLLSDRFSAERPKGSFSTLEIQRTEQGDSAMYLCASSGTPRQETQYFGPGTRLLVL.

In this sample, this clone turned up a few times. The CDR3 sequence is CASSPEGQGSPLHF. CDR3 nucleotides: TGTGCCAGCTCCCCGGAGGGGCAAGGTTCACCCCTCCACTTT. The rearrangement joins TRBV18 to TRBJ1-6; possibly TRBD1 for D (5 bases). Trimming removed 6 bases from V and 9 bases from J, with 15 bases in between. Germline V gene lookup returns CDR1 KGHSH and CDR2 LQKENI. This CDR3 contains 14 residues.

V and J are TRBV30 and TRBJ1-1; 7 nucleotides agree with TRBD1. The CDR3 extends over 18 amino acids. V trimming: 0 bases; J trimming: 0 bases; junction bases outside the gene matches: 13. CDR1 GTSNPN and CDR2 SVGIG come from the germline V gene (reference sequence). The CDR3 nucleotides read TGTGCCTGGAGTGTACCCCCGACAGGGAAGGCCCTGAACACTGAAGCTTTCTTT. This gives the protein CAWSVPPTGKALNTEAFF.

The V call is TRBV2, the J call TRBJ2-1, with D unresolved. V was pared by 1 base and J by 4 bases, with 11 bases between. Germline V gene lookup returns CDR1 SNHLY and CDR2 FYNNEI. The CDR3 is 15 amino acids. This chain's CDR3 is CASSEDSALYNEQFF. The CDR3 nucleotides read TGTGCCAGCAGTGAAGATTCGGCACTTTACAATGAGCAGTTCTTC. Full variable domain (missing parts from reference TRBV2 and TRBJ2-1): EPEVTQTPSHQVTQMGQEVILRCVPISNHLYFYWYRQILGQKVEFLVSFYNNEISEKSEIFDDQFSVERPDGSNFTLKIRSTKLEDSAMYFCASSEDSALYNEQFFGPGTRLTVL.

The chain uses TRBV19 and TRBJ1-2; D gene uncertain. CDR3 size: 12 residues. Germline V gene lookup returns CDR1 LNHDA and CDR2 SQIVND (reference sequence). Deletions cut 4 bases from V and 4 bases from J, with 7 bases between. The CDR3 bases are TGTGCCAGTAGTAACGGGTTCTATGGCTACACCTTC. It yields the protein CASSNGFYGYTF.

The chain combines TRBV2 with TRBJ1-5; the D is unclear. The germline gives CDR1 SNHLY, CDR2 FYNNEI. V lost 7 bases to trimming and J lost 0 bases, with 10 bases between them. The CDR3 length is 14 residues. DNA of the CDR3: TGTGCCAGCAAATCCGACTATAGCAATCAGCCCCAGCATTTT. The encoded protein is CASKSDYSNQPQHF.

The V and J genes are TRBV4-1 and TRBJ1-6, with D hard to call. V lost 0 bases, J lost 3 bases, and 9 bases lay in between. The CDR3 has 16 amino acids. Germline CDR1 is MGHRA and CDR2 is YSYEKL. The CDR3 reads CASSQDGSSYNSPLHF. The CDR3 DNA is TGCGCCAGCAGCCAAGACGGAAGTAGCTATAATTCACCCCTCCACTTT.

A remark on this clone: The sample has other DNA sequences that encode this CDR3 too. The chain joins TRBV6-1 to TRBJ2-1; D unresolved. V lost 6 bases, J lost 7 bases, and 10 bases lay in between. The CDR3 extends over 12 amino acids. CDR1 MNHNS and CDR2 SASEGT come from the germline V gene. Written as DNA, the CDR3 is TGTGCCAGCAGATGGGCCGGGAATGAGCAGTTCTTC. Protein: CASRWAGNEQFF.

The J gene is TRBJ2-7, the V gene TRBV12-5, with 9 bases matching TRBD2. This CDR3 has 14 residues. The V segment lost 5 bases and the J segment 6 bases; nucleotides outside the gene matches: 8. Per germline, CDR1 LGHNT and CDR2 FRNRAP. CDR3 in DNA: TGTGCTAGTGGTAACGGGGGACTAGCTTCCGAGCAGTACTTC. This encodes CASGNGGLASEQYF.